The clone carrying this TCR beta chain was observed a handful of times. The antigen is not known. The data are from a study of CD8 T cells in ankylosing spondylitis. Study-wide points: Peripheral blood samples showed relatively rare disease-linked clones, and these clones were CD8+. A motif in TCR beta, a set of roughly eight highly homologous variants, appeared characteristic of ankylosing spondylitis blood.

The TCR beta libraries were generated through quantitative 5'-RACE incorporating molecular barcodes. TCRdb reprocessed the 5' RACE reads via MiXCR and lists one record per CDR3 protein. The sample lists 200,000 to 250,000 distinct CDR3 sequences, about 16% occurring once. The sample was blood, either unsorted or a sorted T cell fraction (not recorded which). This sequence originates from a male donor with ankylosing spondylitis.

CDR3 amino acids: CATADGQSLTGELFF. In nucleotides, the CDR3 is TGTGCCACCGCTGATGGGCAGAGTCTCACCGGGGAGCTGTTTTTT. V and J are TRBV15 and TRBJ2-2; D not resolved. CDR1 and CDR2 from the germline V gene are LNHNV and YYDKDF (reference sequence). The CDR3 contains 15 residues. V lost 8 bases and J lost 4, with 17 bases in between.